This T cell receptor (beta chain) was obtained from a study of control samples from healthy donors and cancer patients. This table comes from immunoSEQ multiplex PCR, and its TCRdb copy is limited to in-frame clones, with some not included. Among 79,000 or so clones listed, 70% to 90% were seen once. Germline lookup yields CDR1 SNHLY and CDR2 FYNNEI. CDR3 length: 13 amino acids. V was cut by 6 bases and J by 2 bases, with 10 bases left in between. The clonotype comes from a woman aged 50 to 60 with colorectal cancer. V is TRBV2 and J is TRBJ2-5, with D hard to call. The sample consisted of PBMCs. The CDR3, as DNA: TGTGCCAGCAGAATAGAGAGTCAAGAGACCCAGTACTTC. It is translated as CASRIESQETQYF.